Following are 10 T cell receptor beta chains from one sample sequenced in a study of cytomegalovirus exposure and HLA in healthy donors. The protocol was immunoSEQ multiplex PCR, while the TCRdb copy is restricted to in-frame clones and leaves out a portion. The sample holds over 150,000 clones, roughly nine tenths seen once. The sample comprised PBMCs. Source of these receptors: a young woman in good health and CMV-seropositive.

This chain uses TRBV18 with TRBJ2-7; 8 bases are shared with TRBD2. V lost 8 bases to trimming and J lost 4 bases; unmatched junction nucleotides: 13. The CDR3 length is 15 residues. Germline CDR1 reads KGHSH; CDR2 reads LQKENI. The CDR3, as DNA: TGTGCCAGCAACAAACCGGGAGGGGCCGCGTACGAGCAGTACTTC. Protein sequence: CASNKPGGAAYEQYF.

This clone has just one count. This chain links TRBV10-2 with TRBJ1-1; D is possibly TRBD1 (6 bases). CDR3 length: 18 amino acids. The germline V gene has CDR1 WSHSY and CDR2 SAAADI. Trimming stripped 2 bases from V and 0 bases from J, with 19 bases between. This chain's CDR3 is CASSEATGIGVVNTEAFF. As DNA, the CDR3 is TGCGCCAGCAGTGAGGCAACAGGGATTGGTGTAGTGAACACTGAAGCTTTCTTT.

This chain connects TRBV28 to TRBJ2-7; tentatively, D is TRBD2 (5 bases). CDR1 is MDHEN and CDR2 is SYDVKM in the germline V gene. CDR3 length equals 15 residues. Deletions cut 6 bases from V and 6 bases from J, with 21 bases between. CDR3 protein: CASSPSESGWSEQYF. DNA for the CDR3: TGTGCCAGCAGCCCCAGCGAAAGCGGCTGGAGCGAGCAGTACTTC.

The chain combines TRBV28 with TRBJ2-7; 8 bases are a match to TRBD1. This CDR3 region has 15 residues. V shed 1 base, J shed 7 bases, and the junction held 9 bases outside the gene matches. Germline values: CDR1 MDHEN, CDR2 SYDVKM. The CDR3 reads CASSLFVQGAGEQYF. The CDR3 bases are TGTGCCAGCAGTTTATTTGTGCAGGGGGCGGGGGAGCAGTACTTC.

V gene TRBV12-5 combines with J gene TRBJ2-5, with a tentative D call TRBD1 (5 bases). The CDR3 is 14 residues long. Trimming removed 3 bases at V and 4 bases at J, with 12 bases between. Germline assignment: CDR1 LGHNT and CDR2 FRNRAP. The CDR3: CASGLGRVGETQYF. As DNA, the CDR3 is TGTGCTAGTGGTTTAGGCAGGGTAGGAGAGACCCAGTACTTC.

This chain joins TRBV14 and TRBJ2-1, with D perhaps matching TRBD2 (5 bases). Trimming took off 2 bases at V and 9 bases at J, with 11 bases between the two ends. The germline CDR1 and CDR2 sequences are SGHDN and FVKESK. The CDR3 is 13 amino acids. CDR3 residues: CASSQRNRGEQFF. CDR3 bases: TGTGCCAGCAGCCAACGGAATCGGGGTGAGCAGTTCTTC.

The V and J genes are TRBV28 and TRBJ2-3; 8 nucleotides line up with TRBD2. The trim removed 5 bases at V and 4 bases at J, leaving 8 bases unmatched. The CDR3 runs to 15 residues. Germline V gives CDR1 MDHEN, CDR2 SYDVKM. The CDR3 nucleotides read TGTGCCAGCAGTCTGGGACTAGGTAAAGCAGATACGCAGTATTTT. Amino acid sequence: CASSLGLGKADTQYF.

This sequence joins TRBV7-3 and TRBJ2-5; 11 nucleotides agree with TRBD2. The junction had 2 bases not matched to a gene; V was cut back by 3 bases and J by 2 bases. This CDR3 has 15 amino acids. Germline V gene sequence: CDR1 SGHTA, CDR2 FQGTGA. CDR3 bases: TGTGCCAGCAGCTTGGGGACTAGCGGACAAGAGACCCAGTACTTC. It translates to CASSLGTSGQETQYF.

This chain links TRBV7-9 with TRBJ1-3, with D possibly being TRBD1 (6 bases). V gave up 5 bases and J gave up 4 bases, with 15 bases separating them. The CDR3 sequence is 15 residues long. The germline V gene encodes CDR1 SEHNR and CDR2 FQNEAQ (reference sequence). The CDR3 DNA reads as TGTGCCAGCAGCCCGCCCACAGGGACGGGAAACACCATATATTTT. Translation gives CASSPPTGTGNTIYF. Based on the CDR3 plus reference TRBV7-9 and TRBJ1-3, the full variable domain is DTGVSQNPRHKITKRGQNVTFRCDPISEHNRLYWYRQTLGQGPEFLTYFQNEAQLEKSRLLSDRFSAERPKGSFSTLEIQRTEQGDSAMYLCASSPPTGTGNTIYFGEGSWLTVV.

This clone has only a few counts. J is TRBJ1-6 and V is TRBV5-1, with D perhaps TRBD1 (5 bases). Germline-derived CDR1 and CDR2 are SGHRS and YFSETQ. Trimming stripped 4 bases from V and 8 bases from J, with 16 bases between. This CDR3 spans 15 amino acids. The CDR3 reads CASSPAGLPYSPLHF. The DNA of the CDR3 is TGCGCCAGCAGCCCCGCGGGGCTCCCGTATTCACCCCTCCACTTT.